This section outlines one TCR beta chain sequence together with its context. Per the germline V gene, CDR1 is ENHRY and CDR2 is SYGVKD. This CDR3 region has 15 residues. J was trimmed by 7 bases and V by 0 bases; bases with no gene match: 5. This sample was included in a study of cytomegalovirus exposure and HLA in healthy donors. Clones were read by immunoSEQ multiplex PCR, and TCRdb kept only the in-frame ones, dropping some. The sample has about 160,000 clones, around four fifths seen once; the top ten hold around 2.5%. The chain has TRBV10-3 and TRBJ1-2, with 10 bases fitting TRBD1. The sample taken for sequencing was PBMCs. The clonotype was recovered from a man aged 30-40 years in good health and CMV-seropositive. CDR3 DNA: TGTGCCATCAGTGAGTCGGGGACAGGGGATGGTGGCTACACCTTC. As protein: CAISESGTGDGGYTF.